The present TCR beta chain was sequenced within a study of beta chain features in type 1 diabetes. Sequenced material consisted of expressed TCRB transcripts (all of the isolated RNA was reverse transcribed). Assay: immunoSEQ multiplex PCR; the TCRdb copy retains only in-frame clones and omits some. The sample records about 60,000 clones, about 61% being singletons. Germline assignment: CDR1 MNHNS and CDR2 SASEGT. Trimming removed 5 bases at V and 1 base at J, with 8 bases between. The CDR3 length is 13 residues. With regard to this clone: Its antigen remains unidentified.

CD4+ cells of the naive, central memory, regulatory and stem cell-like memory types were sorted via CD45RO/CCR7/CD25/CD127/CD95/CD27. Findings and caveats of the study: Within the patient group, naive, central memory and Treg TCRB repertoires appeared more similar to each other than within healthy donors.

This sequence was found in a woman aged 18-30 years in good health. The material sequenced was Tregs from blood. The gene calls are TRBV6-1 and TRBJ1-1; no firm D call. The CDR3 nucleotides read TGTGCCAGCAGTTTCCAGGAGAACACTGAAGCTTTCTTT. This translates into CASSFQENTEAFF.